This entry is about one T cell receptor beta chain. Its antigen remains unknown. The gene names here belong to mouse. The CDR3 extends 1 residue past the end of the read, so its final part is completed from the germline J gene. Time point here: mouse harvest day 7 after allogeneic transplant. The graft held 10^6 splenic CD5+ T cells and 10^7 T-cell-depleted bone marrow cells. The sample is drawn from a study of tissue T cells after allogeneic stem cell transplantation. Study-wide points: Only a limited share of tissue TCRs appeared in blood or spleen. Motif-based clustering found tissue-specific repertoire signatures shared across patients, though few clones were shared. Anatomically similar tissues had similar TCR repertoires within each patient.

CDR3 sequences, V/J genes, frequencies and template counts came from survey-depth TCRbeta sequencing. TCRdb's copy holds only in-frame clones and misses some; the assay was immunoSEQ multiplex PCR. The top ten hold roughly 5.5% of the sample, which has under 6,000 clones, 48% seen once. V was pared by 0 bases and J by 0 bases, with 11 bases between. Per the germline V gene, CDR1 is KGHPV and CDR2 is FQNQEV (reference sequence). CDR3 length: 17 residues. The chain combines TRBV26 with TRBJ2-2, with D maybe TRBD1 (6 bases). The TCR originated in a female BALB/c mouse given C57BL/6 T cells with graft-versus-host disease after an allogeneic hematopoietic cell transplant. Sequenced: gut tissue. CDR3 protein: CASSLSIGTTNTGQLYF. CDR3 DNA, as far as it was read: TGTGCCAGCAGTCTGTCGATCGGGACAACAAACACCGGGCAGCTCTAC.